Each of the 28 T cell receptor beta chains below was sequenced from the same sample in a study of T cell responses to AZD1222 COVID-19 vaccine. Clones were read by immunoSEQ multiplex PCR, and TCRdb kept only the in-frame ones, dropping some. Found here are 150,000 or so clones, around 93% of them singletons; the top ten hold 4% to 5.5%. The material sequenced was peripheral blood, taken on day 0 of AZD1222 vaccination. The receptors originated from an adult in good health.

This clone was counted once. The chain uses TRBV6-2 or TRBV6-3 and TRBJ1-6; D gene unclear. V was shortened by 0 bases and J by 8 bases, with 8 bases between the two germline ends. The CDR3 totals 14 residues. Germline V gives CDR1 MNHEY, CDR2 SVGEGT. CDR3 protein: CASSYSKSHSPLHF. For the CDR3, the DNA is TGTGCCAGCAGTTACTCGAAGTCGCATTCACCCCTCCACTTT.

The chain is built from TRBV7-9 and TRBJ2-7; D is possibly TRBD1 or TRBD2 (5 bases each). The CDR3 is 15 amino acids. The V end lost 4 bases, the J end lost 3 bases, and 16 bases lay between the germline ends. Germline loops: CDR1 SEHNR, CDR2 FQNEAQ (reference sequence). CDR3 protein: CASSYAERGVYEQYF. The CDR3 DNA reads as TGTGCCAGCAGCTACGCCGAGAGGGGCGTCTACGAGCAGTACTTC.

This rearrangement joins TRBV18 to TRBJ2-1; possible D gene TRBD2, 6 bases. The germline V gene encodes CDR1 KGHSH and CDR2 LQKENI. The CDR3 extends over 13 amino acids. V gave up 2 bases and J gave up 8 bases, with 10 bases separating them. The CDR3 protein is CASSPRLDDEQFF. The DNA of the CDR3 is TGTGCCAGCTCACCAAGACTAGATGATGAGCAGTTCTTC.

The chain uses TRBV3-1 (or the pseudogene TRBV3-2) and TRBJ2-7; 9 nucleotides align to TRBD2. Germline loops: CDR1 LGHDT, CDR2 YNNKEL (reference sequence). The CDR3 is 14 amino acids. The J segment lost 4 bases and the V segment lost 4 bases, leaving 5 bases of the junction unmatched. The CDR3 protein is CASSLAGAPYEQYF. CDR3 nucleotide sequence: TGTGCCAGCAGCCTAGCGGGAGCCCCTTACGAGCAGTACTTC.

The rearrangement joins TRBV4-1 to TRBJ2-5, with 7 bases aligning to TRBD2. The CDR3 extends over 15 amino acids. The V gene end was trimmed by 4 bases and the J gene end by 4 bases; junction bases not matched to a gene: 9. Germline V gene lookup returns CDR1 MGHRA and CDR2 YSYEKL. As DNA, the CDR3 is TGCGCCAGCAGCCGTCGGGACCCGGGGGGAGAGACCCAGTACTTC. Protein sequence: CASSRRDPGGETQYF.

The chain carries TRBV3-1 (or the pseudogene TRBV3-2) and TRBJ2-4; 11 bases match TRBD2. Germline CDR1 reads LGHDT; CDR2 reads YNNKEL (reference sequence). The CDR3 spans 17 residues. The V and J ends lost 0 bases and 3 bases, in that order; junction bases with no gene match: 4. CDR3: CASSQDLAGGVKNIQYF. The CDR3 DNA reads as TGTGCCAGCAGCCAAGATCTAGCGGGAGGTGTCAAAAACATTCAGTACTTC.

The chain uses TRBV5-1 and TRBJ2-2; D possibly matches TRBD1 or TRBD2 (5 bases each). Trimming shortened V by 4 bases and J by 2 bases, and 15 bases separated the two germline ends. Looked up from germline, CDR1 is SGHRS and CDR2 is YFSETQ. This CDR3 contains 16 residues. CDR3 protein: CASSAGTAYNTGELFF. CDR3 sequence (DNA): TGCGCCAGCAGCGCCGGGACGGCCTATAACACCGGGGAGCTGTTTTTT.

This chain connects TRBV5-6 to TRBJ1-1; D gene unclear. The germline CDR1 and CDR2 sequences are SGHDT and YYEEEE. The CDR3 has 14 amino acids. Trimming pared 1 base from V and 5 bases from J, leaving 12 bases between. The CDR3, as DNA: TGTGCCAGCAGCTTGTATTTTGGTGGTACTGAAGCTTTCTTT. This translates into CASSLYFGGTEAFF. Using reference TRBV5-6 and TRBJ1-1 for the parts outside the CDR3, the full variable domain is DAGVTQSPTHLIKTRGQQVTLRCSPKSGHDTVSWYQQALGQGPQFIFQYYEEEERQRGNFPDRFSGHQFPNYSSELNVNALLLGDSALYLCASSLYFGGTEAFFGQGTRLTVV.

CDR3 loop: CASCPRPGRNTGELFF. The DNA for the CDR3 is TGTGCCAGCTGCCCCCGGCCAGGGCGGAACACCGGGGAGCTGTTTTTT. V usage is TRBV2 and J usage is TRBJ2-2; maybe TRBD1 (5 bases). The length of the CDR3 is 16 residues. The germline gives CDR1 SNHLY, CDR2 FYNNEI. V lost 8 bases, J lost 1 base, and 17 bases lay in between.

The chain joins TRBV28 to TRBJ2-1; the match to TRBD1 covers 8 bases. Losses at the gene ends were 6 bases for V and 7 bases for J; bases not matched to a gene: 5. The CDR3 sequence is 13 residues long. Germline CDR1 is MDHEN and CDR2 is SYDVKM. This chain's CDR3 is CASRRTGLNEQFF. The CDR3 DNA reads TGTGCCAGCAGGCGGACAGGGTTAAATGAGCAGTTCTTC.

The V and J genes are TRBV5-1 and TRBJ2-5; D perhaps matches TRBD1 (6 bases). The CDR3 is 15 amino acids. Per germline, CDR1 SGHRS and CDR2 YFSETQ. The V gene lost 0 bases and the J gene lost 2 bases, with 11 bases spanning the gap. As DNA, the CDR3 is TGCGCCAGCAGCTTGGGGGGACACGGACAAGAGACCCAGTACTTC. Translation gives CASSLGGHGQETQYF.

This clone appeared a single time. Other DNA sequences within the sample encode an identical CDR3. The genes are TRBV6-5 and TRBJ2-1, with 11 bases identical to TRBD2. The V segment lost 3 bases and the J segment 4 bases; nucleotides outside the gene matches: 2. The CDR3 runs 15 residues. CDR1 MNHEY and CDR2 SVGAGI come from the germline V gene. This CDR3 is CASSYGTSGYNEQFF. The CDR3 coding sequence is TGTGCCAGCAGTTATGGGACTAGCGGATACAATGAGCAGTTCTTC.

The chain recombines TRBV6-6 with TRBJ2-7; D might be TRBD1 (7 bases). V dropped 4 bases and J dropped 0 bases, with 13 bases sitting between them. The CDR3 has 15 amino acids. From germline, CDR1 is MNHNY and CDR2 SVGAGI (reference sequence). CDR3: CASSFRGVSSYEQYF. Written as DNA, the CDR3 is TGTGCCAGCAGTTTCAGGGGGGTTAGCTCCTACGAGCAGTACTTC.

The chain carries TRBV11-3 and TRBJ1-6; D not certain. This CDR3 contains 13 residues. Germline CDR1 SGHNT, CDR2 YENEEA. Trimming removed 2 bases from V and 7 bases from J, with 6 bases in between. DNA for the CDR3: TGTGCCAGCAGCTTAAACAGAAATTCACCCCTCCACTTT. Translation: CASSLNRNSPLHF. Full variable domain (missing parts from reference TRBV11-3 and TRBJ1-6): EAGVVQSPRYKIIEKKQPVAFWCNPISGHNTLYWYLQNLGQGPELLIRYENEEAVDDSQLPKDRFSAERLKGVDSTLKIQPAELGDSAVYLCASSLNRNSPLHFGNGTRLTVT.

This chain links TRBV7-2 with TRBJ2-1, with 8 positions matching TRBD1. J was trimmed by 4 bases and V by 1 base; bases with no gene match: 6. CDR1 and CDR2 (germline): SGHTA, FQGNSA. This CDR3 has 16 residues. The CDR3 reads CASSLGPGQEYNEQFF. The CDR3 DNA follows: TGTGCCAGCAGCTTAGGACCGGGACAGGAATACAATGAGCAGTTCTTC.

The rearrangement links TRBV19 to TRBJ1-1; TRBD1 is a possible D gene (5 bases). This CDR3 is built from 15 residues. Trimming removed 2 bases from V and 0 bases from J, with 10 bases in between. Germline V lookup: CDR1 LNHDA, CDR2 SQIVND (reference sequence). The CDR3 region is CASSIRGLVNTEAFF. In DNA form, the CDR3 reads TGTGCCAGTAGTATAAGGGGATTAGTGAACACTGAAGCTTTCTTT. The full variable domain, completed using reference TRBV19 and TRBJ1-1, is DGGITQSPKYLFRKEGQNVTLSCEQNLNHDAMYWYRQDPGQGLRLIYYSQIVNDFQKGDIAEGYSVSREKKESFPLTVTSAQKNPTAFYLCASSIRGLVNTEAFFGQGTRLTVV.

This clone appeared a single time. This chain joins TRBV4-2 and TRBJ2-1; D possibly matches TRBD1 or TRBD2 (5 bases each). This CDR3 is built from 15 residues. Per germline, CDR1 LGHNA and CDR2 YNFKEQ. The V end lost 0 bases, the J end lost 0 bases, and 6 bases lay between the germline ends. CDR3 protein: CASSQEGVSYNEQFF. The CDR3 DNA reads TGTGCCAGCAGCCAAGAGGGGGTCTCCTACAATGAGCAGTTCTTC.

The chain couples TRBV11-3 to TRBJ2-5; weak D call: TRBD2 (6 bases). CDR1 is SGHNT, CDR2 YENEEA, per germline. There are 16 residues in the CDR3. V lost 5 bases and J 4 bases, leaving 20 bases between the germline ends. The CDR3 protein is CASSGGVGFGLETQYF. CDR3 coding DNA: TGTGCCAGCAGCGGCGGGGTTGGATTTGGGTTAGAGACCCAGTACTTC.

The chain has TRBV6-2 or TRBV6-3 and TRBJ1-5; no firm D call. The CDR3 loop spans 12 amino acids. Germline CDR1 MNHEY, CDR2 SVGEGT. The V end was cut by 6 bases, the J end by 4 bases, with 7 bases between. The CDR3: CASSPPNQPQHF. CDR3 DNA: TGTGCCAGCAGCCCCCCAAATCAGCCCCAGCATTTT.

The chain combines TRBV5-1 with TRBJ2-7; tentatively, D is TRBD1 (6 bases). The V end was cut by 4 bases, the J end by 4 bases, with 18 bases between. CDR3 size: 15 residues. Germline V gene sequence: CDR1 SGHRS, CDR2 YFSETQ. The CDR3 region is CASSPQVAGVYEQYF. The CDR3 region has the DNA TGCGCCAGCAGCCCCCAGGTGGCAGGGGTGTACGAGCAGTACTTC.

The genes are TRBV6-5 and TRBJ1-1, with a tentative D call TRBD1 (6 bases). The germline V and J ends were trimmed by 8 bases and 2 bases, with 12 bases remaining between them. CDR1 is MNHEY and CDR2 is SVGAGI in the germline V gene. The CDR3 loop spans 13 amino acids. CDR3 protein: CASGHRDNTEAFF. Written as DNA, the CDR3 is TGTGCCAGCGGTCACAGGGACAACACTGAAGCTTTCTTT.

A single count supports this clone. CDR3 sequence reads: CASSQIRQGIEQYF. The DNA of the CDR3 is TGTGCCAGCAGCCAAATCCGACAGGGGATCGAGCAGTACTTC. The chain is built from TRBV3-1 (or the pseudogene TRBV3-2) and TRBJ2-7, with TRBD1 matching 8 bases. This CDR3 is 14 amino acids long. Germline V lookup: CDR1 LGHDT, CDR2 YNNKEL (reference sequence). Trimming removed 2 bases from V and 6 bases from J; junction bases left unmatched: 6.

This chain connects TRBV15 to TRBJ1-2, with D unclear. The length of the CDR3 is 15 residues. Trimming removed 2 bases from V and 3 bases from J, with 13 bases in between. Germline CDR1 reads LNHNV; CDR2 reads YYDKDF (reference sequence). This CDR3 reads CATSRKYTFHYGYTF. DNA of the CDR3: TGTGCCACCAGCAGAAAGTATACGTTCCACTATGGCTACACCTTC.

This clone has more than one count but fewer than ten. The CDR3 is CASSLQPPNTEAFF. The CDR3 DNA follows: TGCGCCAGCAGCTTGCAGCCTCCGAACACTGAAGCTTTCTTT. V and J are TRBV5-1 and TRBJ1-1, with unresolved D. Trimming left V 1 base short and J 1 base short, with 8 bases between. The CDR3 consists of 14 residues. CDR1 and CDR2 (germline): SGHRS, YFSETQ.

The V call is TRBV9, the J call TRBJ1-1, with 9 bases lining up with TRBD1. V shed 3 bases, J shed 1 base, and the junction held 1 base outside the gene matches. This CDR3 is 14 amino acids long. Germline V lookup: CDR1 SGDLS, CDR2 YYNGEE. Here the CDR3 DNA reads TGTGCCAGCAGCGGGGGACAGGGGAACACTGAAGCTTTCTTT. This gives the protein CASSGGQGNTEAFF.

The chain carries TRBV10-3 and TRBJ2-7; D is possibly TRBD2 (6 bases). The CDR3 has 15 amino acids. The germline CDR1 and CDR2 sequences are ENHRY and SYGVKD. Trimming stripped 0 bases from V and 2 bases from J, with 11 bases between. CDR3 protein: CAISESASATYEQYF. CDR3 DNA sequence: TGTGCCATCAGTGAGTCGGCTAGCGCCACCTACGAGCAGTACTTC.

A single count supports this clone. The chain carries TRBV5-1 and TRBJ1-1; the D gene is possibly TRBD1 (5 bases). Germline CDR1 SGHRS, CDR2 YFSETQ. Trimming cost V 6 bases and J 0 bases, with 12 bases left between them. The CDR3 is 14 amino acids. In nucleotides, the CDR3 is TGCGCCAGCACAGGGTCCCCAATGAACACTGAAGCTTTCTTT. Translated, it gives CASTGSPMNTEAFF.

This chain joins TRBV6-2 or TRBV6-3 and TRBJ2-3; the D is unclear. The CDR3 extends over 15 amino acids. Trimming removed 2 bases from V and 5 bases from J, with 14 bases in between. Germline V CDR1 and CDR2: MNHEY, SVGEGT. The CDR3 protein is CASSYRWTGEDTQYF. The CDR3 DNA is TGTGCCAGCAGTTACCGGTGGACCGGTGAAGATACGCAGTATTTT.